This T cell receptor beta chain is from a study of T cells in narcolepsy. Across the whole study: Patients with NT1 or NT2 and healthy control donors were enrolled.

The CDR3 is 16 residues long. V was pared by 7 bases and J by 2 bases, with 19 bases between. The germline gives CDR1 LNHDA, CDR2 SQIVND (reference sequence). Overall study findings and caveats: In some patient and control memory CD4+ samples, autoreactive clones were absent. Autoreactive clonotypes reportedly recurred in blood of same and different patients, not controls. Autoreactive HCRT-specific and TRIB2-specific clonotypes were marked in same-patient CSF-versus-blood CD4+ comparisons.

This clone has just one count. No antigen is known for it. TCRdb keeps only in-frame clones here, not all; method: immunoSEQ multiplex PCR. The sample has about 32,000 clones, around 77% seen once. The chain combines TRBV19 with TRBJ2-3, with a possible D match to TRBD2 (6 bases). The sequence came from a human donor in good health. The sample taken for sequencing was memory (CD45RA-) CD4+ T cells from blood. The CDR3 region is CASKETGLSLTDTQYF. In DNA form, the CDR3 reads TGTGCCAGTAAAGAAACGGGACTTTCGCTCACAGATACGCAGTATTTT.